This T cell receptor (beta chain) was documented in a study of blood T cell repertoires in COVID-19. Study-level background: Italy, Spain and the United States were the sources of the convalescent and acute COVID-19 samples.

This clone appeared a single time. Germline V CDR1 and CDR2: MDHEN, SYDVKM. The length of the CDR3 is 14 residues. Losses at the gene ends were 3 bases for V and 5 bases for J; bases not matched to a gene: 7. Generated by immunoSEQ multiplex PCR, the TCRdb table keeps only in-frame clones and is missing some. The sample has approximately 230,000 clones; around 83% are singletons. This chain connects TRBV28 to TRBJ2-7; TRBD1 matches at 7 bases. The sample was peripheral blood. This clonotype was obtained from a man older than 75 with acute or convalescent COVID-19. This chain's CDR3 is CASSFRQGVNEQYF. CDR3 DNA: TGTGCCAGCAGTTTCCGACAGGGTGTGAACGAGCAGTACTTC.